This is a list of T cell receptor beta chains from one sample in a study of vaccination and CD4 T cells after COVID-19. Their recognized antigens are unknown. TCRdb processed the PCR reads anew with MiXCR; each CDR3 protein has one entry. The sample contains about 16,000 distinct CDR3 sequences, 45% to 65% of which appear only once. The sample was CD4+ T cells from blood, cultured in vitro, taken before SARS-CoV-2 vaccination. These receptors originate from a human donor who had recovered from COVID-19. Both conserved end residues are part of each CDR3. D genes are given only for firm matches. Clone size is not always given. Where it is, it says once, few, many or a class for expanded clones.

j_call: TRBJ2-7
clone_size: NA
d_call: TRBD2
v_call: TRBV5-1
cdr3_aa: CASSLVPGLAGGGYEQYF
cdr3_nt: TGCGCCAGCAGCTTGGTCCCGGGACTAGCGGGAGGCGGCTACGAGCAGTACTTC

j_call: TRBJ2-7
clone_size: NA
d_call: NA
v_call: TRBV2
cdr3_aa: CASSEEDEQYF
cdr3_nt: TGTGCCAGCAGTGAAGAGGACGAGCAGTACTTC

j_call: TRBJ2-6
clone_size: NA
d_call: NA
v_call: TRBV7-8
cdr3_aa: CASSVPGLDFSGANVLTF
cdr3_nt: TGTGCCAGCAGCGTCCCGGGGCTGGATTTCTCTGGGGCCAACGTCCTGACTTTC

j_call: TRBJ2-3
clone_size: few
d_call: TRBD2
v_call: TRBV6-1
cdr3_aa: CASSEGGGRGTDTQYF
cdr3_nt: TGTGCCAGCAGTGAAGGCGGGGGGCGCGGCACAGATACGCAGTATTTT

j_call: TRBJ2-7
clone_size: NA
d_call: NA
v_call: TRBV19
cdr3_aa: CASSEQGVVGEQYF
cdr3_nt: TGTGCCAGTAGTGAACAGGGCGTGGTGGGCGAGCAGTACTTC

j_call: TRBJ1-5
clone_size: few
d_call: TRBD1
v_call: TRBV27
cdr3_aa: CASSIDRGNQPQHF
cdr3_nt: TGTGCCAGCAGCATTGACAGGGGGAATCAGCCCCAGCATTTT

j_call: TRBJ2-5
clone_size: NA
d_call: TRBD1
v_call: TRBV10-3
cdr3_aa: CAIKGQGEETQYF
cdr3_nt: TGTGCCATCAAGGGACAGGGTGAAGAGACCCAGTACTTC

j_call: TRBJ1-5
clone_size: few
d_call: NA
v_call: TRBV20-1
cdr3_aa: CSAPSGGNQPQHF
cdr3_nt: TGCAGTGCGCCCTCTGGGGGGAATCAGCCCCAGCATTTT

j_call: TRBJ2-7
clone_size: NA
d_call: NA
v_call: TRBV6-1
cdr3_aa: CASRDGVSYEQYF
cdr3_nt: TGTGCCAGCCGCGACGGGGTATCCTACGAGCAGTACTTC

j_call: TRBJ2-5
clone_size: few
d_call: TRBD2
v_call: TRBV6-1
cdr3_aa: CASRGGGGETQYF
cdr3_nt: TGTGCCAGCAGGGGGGGCGGGGGGGAGACCCAGTACTTC

j_call: TRBJ2-1
clone_size: NA
d_call: NA
v_call: TRBV20-1
cdr3_aa: CSARDLRGYNEQFF
cdr3_nt: TGCAGTGCTAGAGATTTACGGGGATACAATGAGCAGTTCTTC

j_call: TRBJ2-5
clone_size: NA
d_call: NA
v_call: TRBV20-1
cdr3_aa: CSATLKTQYF
cdr3_nt: TGCAGTGCCACTTTAAAGACCCAGTACTTC

j_call: TRBJ1-1
clone_size: NA
d_call: TRBD1
v_call: TRBV20-1
cdr3_aa: CSAMDREFLTDTEAFF
cdr3_nt: TGCAGTGCCATGGACAGGGAATTTCTCACGGACACTGAAGCTTTCTTT

j_call: TRBJ2-7
clone_size: few
d_call: NA
v_call: TRBV6-1
cdr3_aa: CASDQGRGTAYEQYF
cdr3_nt: TGTGCCAGCGACCAAGGGCGCGGGACAGCCTACGAGCAGTACTTC

j_call: TRBJ2-5
clone_size: NA
d_call: TRBD2
v_call: TRBV12-3/TRBV12-4
cdr3_aa: CASSGSGRETQYF
cdr3_nt: TGTGCCAGCAGCGGTAGCGGGAGGGAGACCCAGTACTTC

j_call: TRBJ2-5
clone_size: NA
d_call: TRBD1
v_call: TRBV25-1
cdr3_aa: CASSARTGLGETQYF
cdr3_nt: TGTGCCAGCAGTGCGAGGACAGGGCTGGGGGAGACCCAGTACTTC

j_call: TRBJ2-1
clone_size: NA
d_call: NA
v_call: TRBV27
cdr3_aa: CASSSASYNEQFF
cdr3_nt: TGTGCCAGCAGTTCAGCAAGTTACAATGAGCAGTTCTTC

j_call: TRBJ2-3
clone_size: few
d_call: NA
v_call: TRBV27
cdr3_aa: CASSLGQPSTDTQYF
cdr3_nt: TGTGCCAGCAGTCTCGGACAACCTAGCACAGATACGCAGTATTTT

j_call: TRBJ2-3
clone_size: few
d_call: NA
v_call: TRBV20-1
cdr3_aa: CSAKMGDTQYF
cdr3_nt: TGCAGTGCAAAAATGGGGGATACGCAGTATTTT

j_call: TRBJ1-5
clone_size: NA
d_call: NA
v_call: TRBV23-1
cdr3_aa: CASSQSAGNGNQPQHF
cdr3_nt: TGCGCCAGCAGTCAATCGGCGGGTAATGGCAATCAGCCCCAGCATTTT

j_call: TRBJ2-7
clone_size: few
d_call: TRBD2
v_call: TRBV6-5
cdr3_aa: CASSYSIGGRMGNEQYF
cdr3_nt: TGTGCCAGCAGTTACTCGATCGGCGGGAGGATGGGTAACGAGCAGTACTTC

j_call: TRBJ2-7
clone_size: NA
d_call: TRBD1
v_call: TRBV6-1
cdr3_aa: CASSELTGITRRQYF
cdr3_nt: TGTGCCAGCAGTGAACTGACAGGGATTACGAGAAGGCAGTACTTC

j_call: TRBJ2-3
clone_size: NA
d_call: TRBD2
v_call: TRBV20-1
cdr3_aa: CSASAFSGTTDTQYF
cdr3_nt: TGCAGTGCTAGTGCTTTTAGCGGGACCACAGATACGCAGTATTTT

j_call: TRBJ1-1
clone_size: NA
d_call: NA
v_call: TRBV5-6
cdr3_aa: CASSEGRQRTEAFF
cdr3_nt: TGTGCCAGCAGCGAGGGTCGACAGAGGACTGAAGCTTTCTTT

j_call: TRBJ2-4
clone_size: NA
d_call: NA
v_call: TRBV7-2
cdr3_aa: CASSTRTGTSDF
cdr3_nt: TGTGCCAGCAGCACCCGGACAGGGACTAGTGACTTC

j_call: TRBJ2-3
clone_size: NA
d_call: NA
v_call: TRBV7-8
cdr3_aa: CASSPGAASTDTQYF
cdr3_nt: TGTGCCAGCAGCCCCGGGGCGGCGAGCACAGATACGCAGTATTTT